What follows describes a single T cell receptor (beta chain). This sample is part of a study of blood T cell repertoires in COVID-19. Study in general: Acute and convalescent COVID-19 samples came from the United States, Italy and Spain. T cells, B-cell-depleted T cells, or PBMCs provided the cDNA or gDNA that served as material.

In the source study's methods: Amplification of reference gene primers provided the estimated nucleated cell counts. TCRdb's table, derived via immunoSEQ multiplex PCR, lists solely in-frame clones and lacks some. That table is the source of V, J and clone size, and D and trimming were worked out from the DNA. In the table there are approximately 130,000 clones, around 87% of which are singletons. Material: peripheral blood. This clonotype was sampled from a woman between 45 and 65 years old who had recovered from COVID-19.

The CDR3 DNA sequence: TGTGCCAGCAGCTGGACAGGGTACGAAAAACTGTTTTTT. As protein: CASSWTGYEKLFF. V usage is TRBV11-2 and J usage is TRBJ1-4; 8 bases fit TRBD1. Germline CDR1 and CDR2: SGHAT and FQNNGV. Trimming took 4 bases from V and 8 from J; bases not matched to a gene: 3. The CDR3 spans 13 residues.